The clone carrying this TCR beta chain occurred many times. These data come from a study of T-cell reconstitution after alpha-beta-depleted transplantation in children. The germline V and J ends were trimmed by 0 bases and 4 bases, with 14 bases remaining between them. This CDR3 has 16 residues. Germline V gene lookup returns CDR1 SGHRS and CDR2 YFSETQ. Preparation of the TCRbeta library used unique molecular identifiers. One entry per CDR3 protein, called by TCRdb with MiXCR from the PCR reads. Seen here are 350,000 to 400,000 distinct CDR3 sequences, more than 10% observed once, and the top ten hold around 4.1%.

This sequence joins TRBV5-1 and TRBJ2-1; D is perhaps TRBD2 (6 bases). The sequencing used PBMCs, collected from the stem cell graft. This clonotype originated in a human donor who donated a stem cell graft to a child with Fanconi anemia. CDR3 region: CASSLVGGSGYNEQFF. CDR3 DNA: TGCGCCAGCAGCTTGGTAGGTGGTAGCGGATACAATGAGCAGTTCTTC.